Following are 18 T cell receptor beta chains from one sample sequenced in a study of shared clonotypes between healthy human individuals. As defined, naive CD8 cells were CD45RO-negative and positively selected for CCR7, with terminally differentiated effector memory CD45RA+ cells excluded. Assay used: immunoSEQ multiplex PCR; TCRdb lists only in-frame clones, some missing. The table shows about 2 million clones, with around 96% occurring only once. The sample comprised naive CD8+ T cells sorted from blood. The receptors derive from a man aged 18 to 30 in good health.

The genes are TRBV9 and TRBJ2-2; TRBD1 matches 10 bases. This CDR3 is built from 18 residues. Trimming took 2 bases from V and 4 from J; bases not matched to a gene: 11. Germline V gives CDR1 SGDLS, CDR2 YYNGEE. CDR3 bases: TGTGCCAGCAGCGTCCCCGTAGGGGACAGGGGAGGCACCGGGGAGCTGTTTTTT. Translating gives CASSVPVGDRGGTGELFF.

The table lists this clone with a count of one. The chain carries TRBV4-1 and TRBJ2-1, with 9 bases that match TRBD2. The CDR3 extends over 16 amino acids. Germline V CDR1 and CDR2: MGHRA, YSYEKL. V shed 4 bases and J 7 bases; nucleotides not matched to a gene: 11. CDR3 nucleotide sequence: TGCGCCAGCAGCCTAACTACCGGGACTAGCAGTAATGAGCAGTTCTTC. Its translation is CASSLTTGTSSNEQFF.

The chain couples TRBV5-5 to TRBJ2-2, with D possibly being TRBD2 (6 bases). The length of the CDR3 is 16 residues. Germline values: CDR1 SGHKS, CDR2 YYEKEE (reference sequence). V was cut by 3 bases and J by 6 bases, with 18 bases left in between. The CDR3 DNA follows: TGTGCCAGCAGCTCAGAAACGGGAGATTTATCCGGGGAGCTGTTTTTT. Its translation: CASSSETGDLSGELFF.

The chain carries TRBV9 and TRBJ2-5, with no clear D. Germline loops: CDR1 SGDLS, CDR2 YYNGEE. V was pared by 4 bases and J by 5 bases, with 9 bases between. This CDR3 has 12 residues. The CDR3 spells CASSSNAETQYF. DNA for the CDR3: TGTGCCAGCAGCTCTAATGCGGAGACCCAGTACTTC.

The V gene is TRBV7-9, the J gene TRBJ2-7, with D unclear. CDR3 length: 13 residues. Per germline, CDR1 SEHNR and CDR2 FQNEAQ (reference sequence). V was clipped by 5 bases and J by 3 bases, with 11 bases between them. The CDR3, as DNA: TGTGCCAGCAGCCCACACCCCCTCTACGAGCAGTACTTC. The encoded protein is CASSPHPLYEQYF. The full variable domain, completed using reference TRBV7-9 and TRBJ2-7, is DTGVSQNPRHKITKRGQNVTFRCDPISEHNRLYWYRQTLGQGPEFLTYFQNEAQLEKSRLLSDRFSAERPKGSFSTLEIQRTEQGDSAMYLCASSPHPLYEQYFGPGTRLTVT.

CDR3 sequence reads: CASSLGVAGGSYEQYF. The CDR3 DNA reads as TGTGCCAGCAGCTTGGGGGTAGCGGGGGGCTCCTACGAGCAGTACTTC. V and J are TRBV5-4 and TRBJ2-7; TRBD2 agrees at 10 bases. V lost 0 bases and J lost 0; bases outside the gene matches: 3. Germline CDR1 SGHNT, CDR2 YYREEE (reference sequence). The CDR3 is 16 amino acids.

The chain is built from TRBV4-3 and TRBJ2-1; TRBD2 agrees at 7 bases. This CDR3 is built from 16 residues. Per germline, CDR1 LGHNA and CDR2 YSLEER. V gave up 0 bases and J gave up 8 bases; unmatched junction bases: 10. The CDR3 sequence is CASSQDMASGRDEQFF. DNA for the CDR3: TGCGCCAGCAGCCAAGATATGGCTAGCGGAAGGGATGAGCAGTTCTTC.

This sequence joins TRBV9 and TRBJ1-1, with D possibly matching TRBD1 (5 bases). The CDR3 runs to 15 residues. The V end lost 4 bases, the J end lost 1 base, and 14 bases lay between the germline ends. Germline lookup yields CDR1 SGDLS and CDR2 YYNGEE. CDR3 DNA sequence: TGTGCCAGCAGCTCGACGGGGGACCCGAACACTGAAGCTTTCTTT. Its protein product is CASSSTGDPNTEAFF.

The genes are TRBV4-2 and TRBJ1-1, with 7 bases fitting TRBD1. Germline lookup yields CDR1 LGHNA and CDR2 YNFKEQ. The CDR3 length is 15 residues. With 2 bases clipped from V and 0 bases from J, the junction kept 3 bases outside the gene matches. The CDR3: CASSQNRGLNTEAFF. CDR3 nucleotides: TGTGCCAGCAGCCAAAACAGGGGCCTGAACACTGAAGCTTTCTTT.

The rearrangement uses TRBV7-9 and TRBJ2-3; no clear D. The CDR3 length is 13 residues. The germline V gene encodes CDR1 SEHNR and CDR2 FQNEAQ (reference sequence). V lost 2 bases and J 10 bases, leaving 13 bases between the germline ends. The CDR3 DNA sequence: TGTGCCAGCAGCTTATCGTCCGGTGAGGCGCAGTATTTT. Translated, it gives CASSLSSGEAQYF.

CDR3 loop: CATSRDPGQETQYF. CDR3 sequence (DNA): TGTGCCACCAGCAGAGATCCTGGACAAGAGACCCAGTACTTC. The rearrangement uses TRBV15 and TRBJ2-5; D call uncertain. Deletions cut 0 bases from V and 2 bases from J, with 7 bases between. The germline V gene encodes CDR1 LNHNV and CDR2 YYDKDF (reference sequence). The CDR3 sequence is 14 residues long.

V gene TRBV7-6 combines with J gene TRBJ2-7, with 7 bases identical to TRBD1. CDR1 SGHVS and CDR2 FNYEAQ come from the germline V gene. The length of the CDR3 is 14 residues. The ends lost 5 bases at V and 0 bases at J; junction bases unmatched: 4. The chain's CDR3 is CASSLGQASYEQYF. The CDR3 nucleotides read TGTGCCAGCAGCCTCGGACAGGCCTCCTACGAGCAGTACTTC.

The chain recombines TRBV28 with TRBJ1-1; D remains unclear. The CDR3 totals 16 residues. Germline CDR1 reads MDHEN; CDR2 reads SYDVKM. V lost 6 bases and J 0 bases, leaving 17 bases between the germline ends. The CDR3 reads CASSLPSTRLNTEAFF. Here the CDR3 DNA reads TGTGCCAGCAGCTTACCTTCAACGAGGCTGAACACTGAAGCTTTCTTT.

V and J are TRBV11-2 and TRBJ2-3; TRBD1 matches 9 bases. J lost 6 bases, V lost 3 bases, and 7 bases had no gene match. This CDR3 is 15 amino acids long. Per the germline V gene, CDR1 is SGHAT and CDR2 is FQNNGV. CDR3 sequence reads: CASSFGTGSTDTQYF. The CDR3 nucleotides are TGTGCCAGCAGCTTCGGGACAGGGAGTACGGATACGCAGTATTTT.

The genes are TRBV12-5 and TRBJ2-3; weak D call: TRBD2 (5 bases). CDR1 is LGHNT, CDR2 FRNRAP, per germline. The ends were cut back, 8 bases at V and 3 bases at J, with 9 bases in the middle. The CDR3 spans 12 residues. The DNA for the CDR3 is TGTGCTAGTCGGGGTTGGACAGATACGCAGTATTTT. It yields the protein CASRGWTDTQYF.

The chain employs TRBV6-1 and TRBJ2-5; TRBD2 matches 7 bases. CDR1 and CDR2 (germline): MNHNS, SASEGT. V shed 6 bases, J shed 5 bases, and the junction held 3 bases outside the gene matches. CDR3 length equals 12 residues. The CDR3 loop is CASRSGVETQYF. CDR3 coding DNA: TGTGCCAGCAGGAGCGGGGTGGAGACCCAGTACTTC.

With respect to this clone: The junction differs from germline at one of its ends, possibly a read error. The same CDR3 also results from other DNA sequences found in this sample. V and J are TRBV7-7 and TRBJ2-2; D is perhaps TRBD1 (5 bases). From germline, CDR1 is SSHAT and CDR2 FNYEAQ (reference sequence). The CDR3 has 13 amino acids. The CDR3 DNA is TGTGCTAGCAGCTTGGGGCCAACCGGGGAGCTGTTTTTT. Translating it yields CASSLGPTGELFF.

As to this clone: The sample contains more than one DNA sequence encoding this CDR3. The chain combines TRBV4-3 with TRBJ2-1; TRBD2 matches at 13 bases. CDR1 and CDR2 (germline): LGHNA, YSLEER. The CDR3 runs to 15 residues. The ends lost 1 base at V and 7 bases at J; junction bases unmatched: 1. CDR3 region: CASSQGTSGRNEQFF. CDR3 DNA sequence: TGCGCCAGCAGCCAAGGGACTAGCGGGAGAAATGAGCAGTTCTTC.